This T cell receptor beta chain was identified in a study of blood T cell repertoires in COVID-19. Repertoires were generated with immunoSEQ multiplex PCR, while TCRdb's copy carries only in-frame clones and drops some. The sample lists 25,000 to 35,000 clones; roughly 89% were seen once. Germline CDR1 reads SEHNR; CDR2 reads FQNEAQ (reference sequence). The V and J ends lost 3 bases and 9 bases, in that order; junction bases with no gene match: 14. The CDR3 extends over 17 amino acids. This TCR was sampled from a man older than 75 with acute or convalescent COVID-19. This chain joins TRBV7-9 and TRBJ2-1, with 10 positions matching TRBD2. The material sequenced was peripheral blood. CDR3 sequence (DNA): TGTGCCAGCAGCTTCGTTGGGGGGCTAGCGGGAGTAACTGAGCAGTTCTTC. Its protein product is CASSFVGGLAGVTEQFF.